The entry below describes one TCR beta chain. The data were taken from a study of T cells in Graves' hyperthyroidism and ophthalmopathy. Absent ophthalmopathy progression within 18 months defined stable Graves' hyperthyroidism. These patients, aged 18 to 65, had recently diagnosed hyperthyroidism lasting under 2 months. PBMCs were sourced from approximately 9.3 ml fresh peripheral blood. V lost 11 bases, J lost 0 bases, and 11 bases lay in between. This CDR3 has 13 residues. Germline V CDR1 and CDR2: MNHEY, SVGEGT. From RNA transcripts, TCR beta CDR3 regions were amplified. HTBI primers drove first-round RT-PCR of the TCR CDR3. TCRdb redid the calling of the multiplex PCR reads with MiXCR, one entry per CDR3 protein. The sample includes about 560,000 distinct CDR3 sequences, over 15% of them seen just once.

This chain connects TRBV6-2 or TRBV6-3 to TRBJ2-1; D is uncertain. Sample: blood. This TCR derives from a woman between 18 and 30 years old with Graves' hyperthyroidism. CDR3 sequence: CAEPSSSYNEQFF. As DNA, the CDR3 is TGTGCCGAGCCCTCAAGCTCCTACAATGAGCAGTTCTTC.